Below are 22 T cell receptor beta chains sequenced from a single sample in a study of T cells in women clearing cervical HPV infection listed by TCRdb under 2018. Library generation was performed with the immunoSEQ multiplex PCR assay. Imported from immuneACCESS, the table was reduced by TCRdb to in-frame sequences with V and J called. These copies leave out some clones; in studies compared against another copy, an unresolved V gene accounts for under half, and the cause of the remainder is not known. This sample's table lists about 37,000 clones. The ten largest clonotypes hold less than 7% of the sample. The sample taken for sequencing was blood buffy coat. These receptors were obtained from a woman aged 18 to 75 with a cervical HPV16 infection that either progressed to CIN3+ or cleared (not recorded which).

Remarks on this clone: The read ends 3 residues shy of where the CDR3 ends; the end is completed using the germline J gene. The chain is built from TRBV7-6 and TRBJ2-7; tentative D call: TRBD1 (6 bases). Germline V lookup: CDR1 SGHVS, CDR2 FNYEAQ. The CDR3 has 16 amino acids. Trimming took off 1 base at V and 0 bases at J, with 13 bases between the two ends. CDR3: CASSLGSGEYSYEQYF. The DNA read from the CDR3 is TGTGCCAGCAGCTTAGGATCAGGGGAATACTCCTACGAG. Complete variable domain (other parts from reference TRBV7-6 and TRBJ2-7): GAGVSQSPRYKVTKRGQDVALRCDPISGHVSLYWYRQALGQGPEFLTYFNYEAQQDKSGLPNDRFSAERPEGSISTLTIQRTEQRDSAMYRCASSLGSGEYSYEQYFGPGTRLTVT.

As for this clone: With the read ending 3 residues before the CDR3 end, the germline J gene is used to fill in that end. The chain uses TRBV5-1 and TRBJ1-1; 8 bases map to TRBD1. Germline CDR1 SGHRS, CDR2 YFSETQ. The CDR3 extends over 14 amino acids. J was trimmed by 6 bases and V by 4 bases; bases with no gene match: 8. CDR3 DNA, as far as it was read: TGCGCCAGCAGCCCGTGGACAGGGAAATCTGAA. Protein sequence: CASSPWTGKSE. The full CDR3 protein reads CASSPWTGKSEAFF.

Remarks on this clone: The sequence runs out 3 residues before the end of the CDR3; the remainder is reconstructed from the germline J gene. This chain links TRBV9 with TRBJ2-1; maybe TRBD1 (6 bases). This CDR3 has 15 residues. V gave up 3 bases and J gave up 8 bases, with 18 bases separating them. Germline V gene data show CDR1 as SGDLS and CDR2 as YYNGEE. Partial CDR3 DNA: TGTGCCAGCAGCGCCTATAGGGGGAGTGGGGATGAG. Translation gives CASSAYRGSGDE. The CDR3 in its entirety is CASSAYRGSGDEQFF.

Points on this clone: The CDR3 goes on 3 residues after the read ends, and that part is filled in from the germline J gene. This sequence joins TRBV19 and TRBJ2-1; perhaps TRBD2 as D (6 bases). CDR3 length equals 16 residues. Germline assignment: CDR1 LNHDA and CDR2 SQIVND (reference sequence). With 3 bases removed from V and 0 bases from J, the gap between germline ends came to 12 bases. CDR3 DNA, as far as it was read: TGTGCCAGTAGTATGGCACGGGGGAGCTCCTACAATGAG. Translation gives CASSMARGSSYNE. The full CDR3 reads CASSMARGSSYNEQFF.

As to this clone: Read sequence stops 3 residues before the CDR3 end, and the germline J gene provides the missing end. The chain links TRBV20-1 to TRBJ2-2; 10 bases agree with TRBD2. The germline gives CDR1 DFQATT, CDR2 SNEGSKA (reference sequence). V lost 1 base, J lost 6 bases, and 14 bases stayed unmatched. CDR3 length: 18 amino acids. This CDR3 reads CSARALLSGLADAGELFF. CDR3 bases read: TGCAGTGCTAGAGCCCTTCTGTCCGGACTAGCGGACGCCGGGGAG.

To note about this clone: From the germline J gene comes the end of the CDR3, since the read stops 3 residues before it. The chain uses TRBV5-6 and TRBJ1-5; TRBD1 matches at 9 bases. The V and J ends lost 4 bases and 4 bases, in that order; junction bases with no gene match: 3. The germline V gene has CDR1 SGHDT and CDR2 YYEEEE. The CDR3 extends over 14 amino acids. The covered CDR3 bases are TGTGCCAGCAGCAATGACAGGGGGAATCAGCCC. It codes for CASSNDRGNQP. In full, the CDR3 reads CASSNDRGNQPQHF.

Of note for this clone: Coverage ceases 3 residues before the CDR3 finishes, and the germline J gene fills in the end. The V call is TRBV19, the J call TRBJ1-2, with D tentatively TRBD1 (5 bases). Germline loops: CDR1 LNHDA, CDR2 SQIVND (reference sequence). The CDR3 length is 15 residues. The CDR3 spells CASSPGTSVLDDYTF. The CDR3 bases that were read are TGTGCCAGTAGTCCCGGGACTAGCGTCTTGGACGAC.

Details on this clone: The read ends 3 residues shy of where the CDR3 ends; the end is completed using the germline J gene. The genes are TRBV20-1 and TRBJ2-7, with TRBD1 matching over 12 bases. The CDR3 runs 13 residues. The V gene's germline CDR1 is DFQATT and CDR2 SNEGSKA (reference sequence). V was pared by 4 bases and J by 5 bases, with 3 bases of the junction left unmatched. The CDR3 region is CSAKGTGGHEQYF. The sequenced part of the CDR3 DNA is TGCAGTGCTAAGGGGACAGGGGGCCACGAG.

Of note for this clone: Sequencing ends 3 residues short of the CDR3 end; the germline J gene provides the rest. J is TRBJ1-2 and V is TRBV19, with D perhaps matching TRBD1 (5 bases). Germline lookup yields CDR1 LNHDA and CDR2 SQIVND (reference sequence). This CDR3 has 17 residues. The CDR3 loop is CASSSWGGLAGSGDYTF. The CDR3 bases that were read are TGTGCCAGTAGTAGTTGGGGGGGACTAGCGGGAAGTGGTGAC.

In regard to this clone: The CDR3 end is not reached by the read, which stops 3 residues before it; the germline J gene fills it in. V usage is TRBV7-9 and J usage is TRBJ1-2; no clear D gene. With 2 bases removed from V and 4 bases from J, the gap between germline ends came to 11 bases. Germline lookup yields CDR1 SEHNR and CDR2 FQNEAQ (reference sequence). The CDR3 contains 14 residues. The CDR3 DNA, read in part, is TGTGCCAGCAGCTTAATTCGGGGTCCCTATGGC. It specifies CASSLIRGPYG. The entire CDR3 protein is CASSLIRGPYGYTF.

CDR3: CASSPETGEAQYF. The CDR3 DNA, read in part, is TGTGCCAGCAGCCCCGAGACAGGGGAGGCG. The J gene is TRBJ2-3, the V gene TRBV6-4, with 8 bases identical to TRBD1. The read stops 3 residues short of the end of the CDR3; the missing end is completed from the germline J gene. CDR1 is MRHNA and CDR2 is SNTAGT in the germline V gene. The CDR3 is made up of 13 amino acids.

Concerning this clone itself: The sequence runs out 3 residues before the end of the CDR3; the remainder is reconstructed from the germline J gene. V gene TRBV2 combines with J gene TRBJ2-2, with unresolved D. Germline V gene sequence: CDR1 SNHLY, CDR2 FYNNEI. Trimming took 2 bases from V and 7 from J, leaving 11 bases between them. This CDR3 has 14 amino acids. The covered CDR3 bases are TGTGCCAGCAGTGAATGGCCGCCTGGCGGGGAG. It codes for CASSEWPPGGE. The whole CDR3 region reads CASSEWPPGGELFF. The full variable domain, in which reference TRBV2 and TRBJ2-2 provide the parts outside the CDR3, is EPEVTQTPSHQVTQMGQEVILRCVPISNHLYFYWYRQILGQKVEFLVSFYNNEISEKSEIFDDQFSVERPDGSNFTLKIRSTKLEDSAMYFCASSEWPPGGELFFGEGSRLTVL.

The sequenced CDR3 bases are TGCAGTGCTAGAGGGCCGAGAGATAATTCACCC. Translating it yields CSARGPRDNSP. The full CDR3 reads CSARGPRDNSPLHF. The chain joins TRBV20-1 to TRBJ1-6; D is unclear. The read halts 3 residues ahead of the CDR3 end, with the missing end drawn from the germline J gene. V lost 1 base, J lost 5 bases, and 9 bases lay in between. Germline V lookup: CDR1 DFQATT, CDR2 SNEGSKA (reference sequence). This CDR3 has 14 residues.

In regard to this clone: The CDR3 end falls 3 residues outside the read, so it is completed with the germline J gene. The chain carries TRBV5-4 and TRBJ1-1; possibly TRBD1 for D (6 bases). This CDR3 has 15 residues. Germline-derived CDR1 and CDR2 are SGHNT and YYREEE (reference sequence). V lost 4 bases and J lost 1, with 14 bases in between. CDR3 sequence: CASSVPGHSNTEAFF. The part of the CDR3 DNA that was read is TGTGCCAGCAGCGTACCGGGACATTCGAACACTGAA.

On this clone: The DNA ends 3 residues before the CDR3 does, and the rest of the CDR3 is filled in from the germline J gene. The rearrangement links TRBV6-1 to TRBJ2-4, with 9 bases aligning to TRBD1. Germline CDR1 and CDR2: MNHNS and SASEGT. This CDR3 has 14 residues. Here the CDR3 reads CASSETGGIYGQYF. The DNA read from the CDR3 is TGTGCCAGCAGTGAAACAGGGGGCATCTATGGT.

About this clone itself: The missing CDR3 end, 3 residues past where the read stops, is filled in from the germline J gene. The rearrangement uses TRBV7-9 and TRBJ2-7; 13 bases match TRBD2. The CDR3 totals 15 residues. Losses at the gene ends were 5 bases for V and 5 bases for J; bases not matched to a gene: 6. Germline values: CDR1 SEHNR, CDR2 FQNEAQ (reference sequence). CDR3 bases read: TGTGCCAGCAGCGGAGGACTAGCGGGGGTTCACGAG. Translation: CASSGGLAGVHE. The CDR3 as a whole reads CASSGGLAGVHEQYF.

Incomplete CDR3 DNA: TGCGCCAGCAATGACGCAGCGAGCTCCTACAATGAG. It is translated as CASNDAASSYNE. The entire CDR3 sequence reads CASNDAASSYNEQFF. The J gene is TRBJ2-1, the V gene TRBV5-1; D remains unclear. Read data end 3 residues before the CDR3 end; the end is taken from the germline J gene. Germline V gene lookup returns CDR1 SGHRS and CDR2 YFSETQ. The length of the CDR3 is 15 residues. V was cut by 6 bases and J by 0 bases, with 13 bases left in between.

Regarding this clone: The read halts 3 residues ahead of the CDR3 end, with the missing end drawn from the germline J gene. The chain employs TRBV20-1 and TRBJ2-7; 9 positions match TRBD1. This CDR3 comprises 14 residues. V shed 5 bases, J shed 5 bases, and the junction held 10 bases outside the gene matches. Looked up from germline, CDR1 is DFQATT and CDR2 is SNEGSKA (reference sequence). The chain's CDR3 is CSAVAGTGRNEQYF. CDR3 DNA, as far as it was read: TGCAGTGCTGTGGCCGGGACAGGGAGGAACGAG.

As concerns this clone: The read ends 3 residues shy of where the CDR3 ends; the end is completed using the germline J gene. The chain combines TRBV30 with TRBJ1-4, with TRBD1 matching 10 bases. Germline CDR1 is GTSNPN and CDR2 is SVGIG (reference sequence). There are 15 residues in the CDR3. The DNA read from the CDR3 is TGTGCCTGGACTTCTCTGGACAGGGGGAATTCACCA. It specifies CAWTSLDRGNSP. The entire CDR3 reads CAWTSLDRGNSPLFF.

Comment on this clone: The sequence runs out 3 residues before the end of the CDR3; the remainder is reconstructed from the germline J gene. The chain joins TRBV5-1 to TRBJ2-7, with a possible D match to TRBD1 (7 bases). The germline V gene has CDR1 SGHRS and CDR2 YFSETQ. The CDR3 consists of 15 residues. V lost 4 bases and J 1 base, leaving 15 bases between the germline ends. The CDR3 spells CASSQGGGESYEQYF. Partial CDR3 DNA: TGCGCCAGCAGCCAAGGAGGGGGCGAATCCTACGAG.

A word on this clone: The read stops 3 residues short of the end of the CDR3; the missing end is completed from the germline J gene. J is TRBJ1-2 and V is TRBV7-9, with 9 bases identical to TRBD1. CDR1 and CDR2 (germline): SEHNR, FQNEAQ (reference sequence). There are 14 residues in the CDR3. The covered CDR3 bases are TGTGCCAGCACCCCGGGACAGGGATTCGATGAC. It encodes CASTPGQGFDD. The complete CDR3 sequence is CASTPGQGFDDYTF.

As to this clone: The CDR3 end is not reached by the read, which stops 3 residues before it; the germline J gene fills it in. The chain recombines TRBV20-1 with TRBJ2-7; 9 nucleotides align to TRBD1. The V segment lost 5 bases and the J segment 4 bases; nucleotides outside the gene matches: 6. CDR3 size: 13 residues. Germline lookup yields CDR1 DFQATT and CDR2 SNEGSKA (reference sequence). The covered CDR3 bases are TGCAGTGCTTGGACAGGGGATCGATACGAG. It codes for CSAWTGDRYE. The CDR3 reads in full as CSAWTGDRYEQYF.